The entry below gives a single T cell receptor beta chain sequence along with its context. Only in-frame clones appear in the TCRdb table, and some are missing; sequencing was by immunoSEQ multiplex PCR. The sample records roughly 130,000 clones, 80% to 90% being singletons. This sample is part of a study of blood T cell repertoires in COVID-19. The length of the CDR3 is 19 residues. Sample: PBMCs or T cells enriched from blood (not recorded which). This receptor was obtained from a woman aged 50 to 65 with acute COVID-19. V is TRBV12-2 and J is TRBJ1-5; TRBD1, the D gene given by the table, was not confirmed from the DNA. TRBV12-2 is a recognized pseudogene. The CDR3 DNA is TGTGCAAGTCGCCCTCAGGGACAGGGGTTCCTCTATAGCAATCAGCCCCAGCATTTT. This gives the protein CASRPQGQGFLYSNQPQHF.